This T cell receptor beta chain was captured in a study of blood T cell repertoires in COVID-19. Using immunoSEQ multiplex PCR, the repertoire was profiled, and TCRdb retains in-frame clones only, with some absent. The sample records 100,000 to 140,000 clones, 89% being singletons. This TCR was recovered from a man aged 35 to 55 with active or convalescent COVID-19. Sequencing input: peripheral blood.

CDR3: CASAGQYSYEQYF. The CDR3 DNA is TGTGCCAGCGCCGGACAGTATTCCTACGAGCAGTACTTC. The rearrangement uses TRBV7-2 and TRBJ2-7; perhaps TRBD1 as D (6 bases). The CDR3 has 13 amino acids. In germline, CDR1 is SGHTA, CDR2 FQGNSA. The V gene lost 8 bases and the J gene lost 1 base, with 12 bases spanning the gap.